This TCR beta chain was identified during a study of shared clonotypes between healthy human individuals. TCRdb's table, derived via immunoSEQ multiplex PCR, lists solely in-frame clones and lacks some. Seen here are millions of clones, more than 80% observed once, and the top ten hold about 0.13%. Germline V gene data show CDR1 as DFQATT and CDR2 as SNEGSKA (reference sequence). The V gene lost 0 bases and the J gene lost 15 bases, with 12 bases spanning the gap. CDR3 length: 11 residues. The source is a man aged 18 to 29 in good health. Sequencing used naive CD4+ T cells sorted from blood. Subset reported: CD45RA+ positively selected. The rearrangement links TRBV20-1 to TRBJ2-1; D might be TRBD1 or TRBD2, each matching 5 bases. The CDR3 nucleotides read TGCAGTGCTAGAGATCGGGGCATTCGGTTCTTC. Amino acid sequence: CSARDRGIRFF.